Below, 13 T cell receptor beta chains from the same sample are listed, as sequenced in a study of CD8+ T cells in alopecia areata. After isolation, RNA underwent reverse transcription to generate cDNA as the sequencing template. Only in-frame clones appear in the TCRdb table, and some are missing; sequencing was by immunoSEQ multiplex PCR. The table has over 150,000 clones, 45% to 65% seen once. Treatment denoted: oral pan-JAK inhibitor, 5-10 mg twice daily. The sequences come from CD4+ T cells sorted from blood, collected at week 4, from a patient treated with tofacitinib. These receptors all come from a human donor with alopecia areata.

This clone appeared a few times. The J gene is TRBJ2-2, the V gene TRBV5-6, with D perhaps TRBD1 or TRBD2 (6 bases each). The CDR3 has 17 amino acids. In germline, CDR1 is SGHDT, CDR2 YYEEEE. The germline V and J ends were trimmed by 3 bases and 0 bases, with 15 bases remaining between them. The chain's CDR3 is CASSSRDWGPNTGELFF. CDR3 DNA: TGTGCCAGCAGCTCGAGGGACTGGGGGCCGAACACCGGGGAGCTGTTTTTT.

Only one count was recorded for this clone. CDR3 nucleotide sequence: TGTGCCAGCTCACCTCCGCCCGGGAAGAACACTGAAGCTTTCTTT. This gives the protein CASSPPPGKNTEAFF. This sequence joins TRBV18 and TRBJ1-1; no clear D gene. Germline V gene lookup returns CDR1 KGHSH and CDR2 LQKENI. The ends were cut back, 3 bases at V and 1 base at J, with 12 bases in the middle. There are 15 residues in the CDR3.

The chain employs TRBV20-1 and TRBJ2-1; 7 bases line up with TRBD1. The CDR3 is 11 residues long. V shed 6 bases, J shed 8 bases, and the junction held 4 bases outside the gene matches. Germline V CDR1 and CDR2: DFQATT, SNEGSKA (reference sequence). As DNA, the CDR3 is TGCAGTGCAGGACAGGCAGATGAGCAGTTCTTC. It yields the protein CSAGQADEQFF.

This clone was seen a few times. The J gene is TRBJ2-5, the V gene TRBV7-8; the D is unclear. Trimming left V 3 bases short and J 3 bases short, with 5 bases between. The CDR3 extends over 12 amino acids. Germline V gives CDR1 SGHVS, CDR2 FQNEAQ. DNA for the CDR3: TGTGCCAGCAGCTTTTCTGAAGAGACCCAGTACTTC. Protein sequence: CASSFSEETQYF. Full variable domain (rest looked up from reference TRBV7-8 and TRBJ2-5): GAGVSQSPRYKVAKRGQDVALRCDPISGHVSLFWYQQALGQGPEFLTYFQNEAQLDKSGLPSDRFFAERPEGSVSTLKIQRTQQEDSAVYLCASSFSEETQYFGPGTRLLVL.

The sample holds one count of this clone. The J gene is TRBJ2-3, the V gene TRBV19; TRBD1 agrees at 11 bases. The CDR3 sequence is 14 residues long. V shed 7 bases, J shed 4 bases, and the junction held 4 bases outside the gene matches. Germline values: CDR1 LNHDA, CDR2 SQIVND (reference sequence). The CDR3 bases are TGTGCCAGTATTGGACAGGGGGCTGCAGATACGCAGTATTTT. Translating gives CASIGQGAADTQYF.

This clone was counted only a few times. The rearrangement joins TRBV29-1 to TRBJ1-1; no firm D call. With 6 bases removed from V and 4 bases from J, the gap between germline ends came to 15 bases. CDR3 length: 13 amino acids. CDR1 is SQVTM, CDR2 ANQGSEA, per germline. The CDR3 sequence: CSVLGGWGTEAFF. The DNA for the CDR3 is TGCAGCGTCCTAGGAGGATGGGGCACTGAAGCTTTCTTT.

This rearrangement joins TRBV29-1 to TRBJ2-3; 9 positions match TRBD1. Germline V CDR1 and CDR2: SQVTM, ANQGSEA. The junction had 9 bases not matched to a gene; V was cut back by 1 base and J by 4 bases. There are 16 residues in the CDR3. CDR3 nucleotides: TGCAGCGTTGAAGGGGGGACAGGGAGAGGGCCAGATACGCAGTATTTT. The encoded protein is CSVEGGTGRGPDTQYF.

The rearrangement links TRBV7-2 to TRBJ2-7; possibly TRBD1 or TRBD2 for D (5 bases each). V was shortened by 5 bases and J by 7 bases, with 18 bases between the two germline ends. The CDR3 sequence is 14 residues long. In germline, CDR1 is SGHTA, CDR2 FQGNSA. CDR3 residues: CASSPTRGVREQYF. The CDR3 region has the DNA TGTGCCAGCAGCCCCACTAGGGGTGTGAGGGAGCAGTACTTC.

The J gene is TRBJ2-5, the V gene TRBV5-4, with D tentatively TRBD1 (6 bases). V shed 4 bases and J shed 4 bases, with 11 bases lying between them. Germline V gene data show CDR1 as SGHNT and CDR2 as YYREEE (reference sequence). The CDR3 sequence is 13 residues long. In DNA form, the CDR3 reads TGTGCCAGCAGCGTGTTAGGGGGAGAGACCCAGTACTTC. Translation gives CASSVLGGETQYF.

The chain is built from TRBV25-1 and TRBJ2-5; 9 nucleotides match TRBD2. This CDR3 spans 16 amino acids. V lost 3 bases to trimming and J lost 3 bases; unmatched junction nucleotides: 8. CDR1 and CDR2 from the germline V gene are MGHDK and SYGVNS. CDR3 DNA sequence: TGTGCCAGCAGTGATTGGCGGGAGGGCCGTGAAGAGACCCAGTACTTC. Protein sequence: CASSDWREGREETQYF.

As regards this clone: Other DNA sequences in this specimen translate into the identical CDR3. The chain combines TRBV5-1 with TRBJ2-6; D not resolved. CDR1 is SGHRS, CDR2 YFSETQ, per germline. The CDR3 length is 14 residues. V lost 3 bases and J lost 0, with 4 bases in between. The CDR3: CASSSISGANVLTF. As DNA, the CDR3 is TGCGCCAGCAGCTCTATCTCTGGGGCCAACGTCCTGACTTTC.

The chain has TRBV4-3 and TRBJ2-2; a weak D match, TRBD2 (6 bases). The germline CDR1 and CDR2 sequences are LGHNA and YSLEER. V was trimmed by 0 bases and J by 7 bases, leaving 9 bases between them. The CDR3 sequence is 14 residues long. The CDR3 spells CASSQDGRFGELFF. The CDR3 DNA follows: TGCGCCAGCAGCCAAGACGGGAGATTCGGGGAGCTGTTTTTT.

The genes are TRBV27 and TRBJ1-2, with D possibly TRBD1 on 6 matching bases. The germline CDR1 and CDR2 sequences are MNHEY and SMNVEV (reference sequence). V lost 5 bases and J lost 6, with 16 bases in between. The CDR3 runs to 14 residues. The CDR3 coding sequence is TGTGCCAGCAGTAAACCGGGACAAAATCATGGCTACACCTTC. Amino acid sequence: CASSKPGQNHGYTF.